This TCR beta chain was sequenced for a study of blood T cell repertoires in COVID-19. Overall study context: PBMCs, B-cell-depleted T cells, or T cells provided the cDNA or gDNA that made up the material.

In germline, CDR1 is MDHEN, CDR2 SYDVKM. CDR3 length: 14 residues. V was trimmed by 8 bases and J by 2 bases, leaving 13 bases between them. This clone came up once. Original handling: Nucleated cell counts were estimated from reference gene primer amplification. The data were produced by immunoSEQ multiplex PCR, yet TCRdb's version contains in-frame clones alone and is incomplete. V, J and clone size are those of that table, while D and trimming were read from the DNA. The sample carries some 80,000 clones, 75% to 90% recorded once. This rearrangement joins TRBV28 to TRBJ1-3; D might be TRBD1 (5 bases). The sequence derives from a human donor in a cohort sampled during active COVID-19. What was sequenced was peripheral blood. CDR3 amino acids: CASLSSGTGNTIYF. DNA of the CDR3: TGTGCCAGCTTAAGTTCAGGGACTGGAAACACCATATATTTT.